The 4 T cell receptor beta chains in this list originate from one sample, sequenced in a study of shared clonotypes between healthy human individuals. Profiled with immunoSEQ multiplex PCR; TCRdb holds only in-frame clones, not every one. This table has hundreds of thousands of clones, around nine tenths appearing once. Material for sequencing was memory CD8+ T cells sorted from blood. Subset described: CD45RO+ cells pooled with CCR7-negative TemRA cells. The origin of the receptors is a man aged 18 to 35 in good health.

The chain combines TRBV6-6 with TRBJ1-1, with D unresolved. The ends were cut back, 2 bases at V and 4 bases at J, with 14 bases in the middle. Germline V gene sequence: CDR1 MNHNY, CDR2 SVGAGI (reference sequence). The CDR3 is 15 amino acids. DNA for the CDR3: TGTGCCAGCAGTTACACGGGTGCCTGGGTCACTGAAGCTTTCTTT. The encoded protein is CASSYTGAWVTEAFF.

The CDR3 DNA reads TGTGCCAGCAGTGTAGTTACAGCTGTAAATCAGCCCCAGCATTTT. This translates into CASSVVTAVNQPQHF. The chain joins TRBV6-1 to TRBJ1-5; no clear D. This CDR3 contains 15 residues. In germline, CDR1 is MNHNS, CDR2 SASEGT. The V end lost 4 bases, the J end lost 4 bases, and 14 bases lay between the germline ends.

This clone was seen a single time. The chain carries TRBV7-2 and TRBJ2-5, with D unclear. The CDR3 runs 11 residues. Looked up from germline, CDR1 is SGHTA and CDR2 is FQGNSA. Trimming took 5 bases from V and 6 from J, leaving 7 bases between them. The CDR3 DNA is TGTGCCAGCAGCCGGAGAAAGACCCAGTACTTC. This gives the protein CASSRRKTQYF.

The CDR3, as DNA: TGTGCCAGCAGCTTGTTAAGTGTCGGGGAGCCCCAGCATTTT. It codes for CASSLLSVGEPQHF. J is TRBJ1-5 and V is TRBV5-6; no reliable D call. The CDR3 consists of 14 residues. Per germline, CDR1 SGHDT and CDR2 YYEEEE. The V gene lost 1 base and the J gene lost 8 bases, with 13 bases spanning the gap.